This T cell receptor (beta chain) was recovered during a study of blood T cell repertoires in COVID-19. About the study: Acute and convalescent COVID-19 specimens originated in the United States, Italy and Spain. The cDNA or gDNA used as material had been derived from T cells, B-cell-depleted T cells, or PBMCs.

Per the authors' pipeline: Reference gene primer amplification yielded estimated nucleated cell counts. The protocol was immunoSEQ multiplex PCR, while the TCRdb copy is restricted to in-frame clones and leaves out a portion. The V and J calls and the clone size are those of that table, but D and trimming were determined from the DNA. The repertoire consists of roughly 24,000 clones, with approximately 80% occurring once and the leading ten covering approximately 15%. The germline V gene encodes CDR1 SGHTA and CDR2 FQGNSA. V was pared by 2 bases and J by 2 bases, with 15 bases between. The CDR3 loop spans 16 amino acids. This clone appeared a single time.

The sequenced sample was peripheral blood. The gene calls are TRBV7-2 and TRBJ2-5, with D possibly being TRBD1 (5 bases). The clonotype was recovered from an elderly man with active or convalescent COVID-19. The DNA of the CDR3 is TGTGCCAGCAGCTTATCCAGGGATATGTTACAAGAGACCCAGTACTTC. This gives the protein CASSLSRDMLQETQYF.